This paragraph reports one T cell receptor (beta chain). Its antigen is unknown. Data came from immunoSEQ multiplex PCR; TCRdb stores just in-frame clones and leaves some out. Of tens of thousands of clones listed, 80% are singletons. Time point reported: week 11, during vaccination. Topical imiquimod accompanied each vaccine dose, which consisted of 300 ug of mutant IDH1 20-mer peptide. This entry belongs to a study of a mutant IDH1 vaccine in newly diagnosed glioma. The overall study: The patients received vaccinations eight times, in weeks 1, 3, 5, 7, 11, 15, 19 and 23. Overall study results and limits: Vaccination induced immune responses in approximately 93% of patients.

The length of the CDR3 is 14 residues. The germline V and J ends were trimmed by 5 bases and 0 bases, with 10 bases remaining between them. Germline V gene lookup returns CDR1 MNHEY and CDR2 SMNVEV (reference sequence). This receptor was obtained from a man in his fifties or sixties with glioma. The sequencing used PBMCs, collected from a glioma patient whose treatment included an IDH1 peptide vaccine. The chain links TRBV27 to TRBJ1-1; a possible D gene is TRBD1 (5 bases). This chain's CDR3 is CASSPRGVNTEAFF. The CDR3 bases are TGTGCCAGCAGTCCACGGGGGGTGAACACTGAAGCTTTCTTT.